This T cell receptor (beta chain) was observed in a study of cytomegalovirus exposure and HLA in healthy donors. The overall study: In a later analysis, it was reported that the roughly 130 validation repertoires had been produced on the same platform as the 600 to 850 repertoires belonging to the first cohort.

Trimming took 5 bases from V and 9 from J; bases not matched to a gene: 12. The CDR3 is 15 amino acids. Germline V gene lookup returns CDR1 SEHNR and CDR2 FQNEAQ (reference sequence). This table comes from immunoSEQ multiplex PCR, and its TCRdb copy is limited to in-frame clones, with some not included. Here the sample spans fewer than 200,000 clones, 86% being singletons. Study outcomes and limitations: Rarity characterized most TCR sequences, yet some public TCRs appeared in many donors.

On this clone: Its antigen is unknown.

The V call is TRBV7-9, the J call TRBJ2-7, with 11 bases aligning to TRBD2. The sample taken for sequencing was PBMCs. This clonotype was obtained from a man between 18 and 29 years old in good health and CMV-seropositive. For the CDR3, the DNA is TGTGCCAGCAGCGCCGGGACTAGCGGAGGGGATTCGCAGTACTTC. The encoded protein is CASSAGTSGGDSQYF.